This record covers a single T cell receptor (beta chain). Its target is unknown. The sample carries other DNA sequences with the same CDR3. The data originate from a study of Ad26.COV2.S vaccination and SARS-CoV-2 variants. Background on the study: Vaccine-arm donor from the placebo-controlled COV1001 Ad26.COV2.S trial. The study, taken as a whole, reports: TCR breadth and depth analyses may have underestimated total T cell responses. Among vaccine recipients, spike-specific TCR breadth exceeded that of placebo recipients. Recipients of either vaccine or placebo displayed similar breadth of non-spike TCRs.

Produced via immunoSEQ multiplex PCR; TCRdb's table is partial and in-frame only. The table records approximately 410,000 clones, approximately 92% of them present only once. Trimming took off 3 bases at V and 1 base at J, with 6 bases between the two ends. The CDR3 has 14 amino acids. Germline lookup yields CDR1 KGHSH and CDR2 LQKENI. The treatment here: some 20 received Ad26.COV2.S at low or high dose, single or two shots; about 5 received placebo; per-sample allocation not given. Day 63 after the first vaccine or placebo injection was the time point for sampling. This chain uses TRBV18 with TRBJ2-2; unclear D gene. The receptor's source is a person aged 18-60 years who received the Ad26.COV2.S COVID-19 vaccine or a placebo. The source material was peripheral blood, sampled in a trial of Ad26.COV2.S vaccine versus placebo. Written as DNA, the CDR3 is TGTGCCAGCTCACCGGACCGGAACACCGGGGAGCTGTTTTTT. Translated, it gives CASSPDRNTGELFF.